This T cell receptor beta chain was captured by sequencing in a study of T cell responses to AZD1222 COVID-19 vaccine listed by TCRdb under 2021. About the study as a whole: Because spike-specific TCR depth and breadth did not differ between the two schedules, AZD1222 recipients who got a second dose at roughly 4 weeks were pooled with those who got a second dose at roughly 12 weeks. TCR sequencing was performed for about 250 trial participants, of whom roughly 200 were given two doses of AZD1222 and around 26 were given two doses of MenACWY control vaccine. Enrollment into the trials was organized by age into subgroups of 18-55, 56-69 and 70-plus years, and those subgroups contained roughly 140, 27 and 60 TCR-sequenced participants, respectively.

Relative to germline, V is 8 bases shorter and J is 10 bases shorter, with 17 bases between their ends. Per the germline V gene (reference sequence), MNHEY is the CDR1 and SMNVEV is the CDR2. Measured from the cysteine to the phenylalanine, the CDR3 is 12 residues long. Only CDR3 DNA is held: 36 bases, read in frame from base 1. About this clone itself: Its antigen is still unknown. Base qualities are not recorded, but no much larger clone differs from it by a single base.

Sample time point, as interpreted from the label and publication: baseline before first vaccination. The vaccinee samples were drawn from two UK trials, COV001 and COV002, one of which was a single-blind randomized controlled phase 2/3 trial testing AZD1222 (ChAdOx1 nCoV-19) in healthy adults. For TCRbeta chain sequencing, PBMC samples were collected from trial participants at day 0 and at day 28 after the second dose. Broad study findings and their caveats: CD4 TCRs associated with the vaccine covered the entire spike protein, and the dominant responses were in regions 160-218 and 743-854. Participants were mostly white British and included more females than males, and it was suggested by the authors that clonal diversity may have been underestimated. In the small 56-69-year group, the increase in depth fell short of significance, most likely because of low power. Reportedly, almost half of the unique spike-specific TCRs recognized epitopes lying outside the regions that are mutated in the B.1.351 and B.1.1.7 variants. After two AZD1222 doses, both the breadth and the depth of spike-specific TCRs were significantly higher than at day 0 and than in MenACWY recipients. No day 14 peak-response samples were available, so repertoires were characterized only after the peak T cell response. Conclusions about previously exposed vaccinees are limited because only a handful of AZD1222 recipients were SARS-CoV-2 seropositive at baseline.

The CDR3 regions of human TCRbeta chains were subjected to immunosequencing. In the paper's pipeline: TCRs in the repertoires were matched against a reference library of SARS-CoV-2-specific TCRs that had been generated with the MIRA antigen-specificity platform. Breadth was defined as the fraction of unique TCRs that were SARS-CoV-2-associated. Depth was defined as the fraction of total T cells that were SARS-CoV-2-associated. Using the MIRA data, each spike-specific TCR was assigned both to the spike region to which the TCR was reactive and to a CD4 or CD8 class. Log10-transformed breadth and depth values were compared by one-way ANOVA with Sidak's multiple comparisons tests. This immuneACCESS table, as held by TCRdb, lists in-frame sequences with V and J called but not all clones. Of the missing ones, under half trace to an unresolved V gene in checked studies; the others have no known cause. V and J calls and clone size come straight from that table; D and trimming were deduced from the DNA. In all, the sample holds about 160,000 clones, and roughly 94% of those were seen once. The ten biggest clones cover 1.3% of the sample.

This chain is built from TRBV27 and TRBJ1-1; the D gene is perhaps TRBD1, on 5 matching bases. The sequenced sample was peripheral blood, obtained on day 0 of AZD1222 vaccination. The source of this sequence is an adult in good health. The CDR3 region has the sequence CASFGRGLTAFF. The base sequence is TGTGCCAGCTTCGGGAGGGGACTGACAGCTTTCTTT.